A selection of T cell receptor beta chains follows, all from one sample in a study of blood T cell repertoires in COVID-19. TCRdb's copy holds only in-frame clones and misses some; the assay was immunoSEQ multiplex PCR. The sample contains fewer than 65,000 clones, less than 95% of which appear only once. The sequenced sample was peripheral blood. The source of these receptors is a man aged 45 to 65 with acute or convalescent COVID-19. Each CDR3 is given with its conserved first and last residue. Fields, in order: clone size, D gene, J gene, V gene, CDR3 DNA, CDR3 protein. The D gene is left open where the match is weak. Clone size, where shown, is once, few, many, or a class for clones that have expanded.

>few|.|TRBJ2-3|TRBV19
TGTGCCAGTAGTCCTCAGGCAGGCAGCACAGATACGCAGTATTTT
CASSPQAGSTDTQYF
>.|TRBD1|TRBJ2-7|TRBV10-2
TGCGCCAGCAGTGAGTGGGACAGGGGGAATATATACGAGCAGTACTTC
CASSEWDRGNIYEQYF
>.|.|TRBJ2-4|TRBV2
TGTGCCAGCGGTGTCCCGGGAAACATTCAGTACTTC
CASGVPGNIQYF
>.|.|TRBJ1-1|TRBV18
TGTGCCAGCTCACGGGGGCCGTCGGTTGAAGCTTTCTTT
CASSRGPSVEAFF
>.|TRBD1|TRBJ1-2|TRBV18
TGTGCCAGCTCACCACTCGGACAGGGGCCCACTAACTATGGCTACACCTTC
CASSPLGQGPTNYGYTF
>.|.|TRBJ2-3|TRBV5-1
TGCGCCAGCAGCTTGACATCCCCAGATACGCAGTATTTT
CASSLTSPDTQYF
>.|TRBD2|TRBJ2-5|TRBV7-8
TGTGCCAGCAGCTTAGTGACTAGCGGGGTAGAGACCCAGTACTTC
CASSLVTSGVETQYF
>.|TRBD1|TRBJ2-7|TRBV28
TGTGCCAGCAGTTCCCCGGGACAGAGCTACGAGCAGTACTTC
CASSSPGQSYEQYF
>.|TRBD2|TRBJ2-1|TRBV11-2
TGTGCCAGCAGCTCACCAGGACTAGCGGGGGGGCCGAACTACAATGAGCAGTTCTTC
CASSSPGLAGGPNYNEQFF
>.|TRBD1|TRBJ1-1|TRBV28
TGTGCCAGCATCGAGGGGGCGTCCCGGGGCAGAGAAGCTTTCTTT
CASIEGASRGREAFF
>.|.|TRBJ1-2|TRBV2
TGTGCCAGCCTTGGGGGGGCCAACTATGGCTACACCTTC
CASLGGANYGYTF
>.|.|TRBJ2-6|TRBV20-1
TGCAGTGCTAGTCCAGGGACTTCTGGGGCCAACGTCCTGACTTTC
CSASPGTSGANVLTF
>.|.|TRBJ1-2|TRBV6-5
TGTGCCAGCAGTTTACAGAATACTAACTATGGCTACACCTTC
CASSLQNTNYGYTF
>.|.|TRBJ1-5|TRBV24-1
TGTGCCACCAGTGGAGCGGGCAATCAGCCCCAGCATTTT
CATSGAGNQPQHF
>.|TRBD1|TRBJ1-3|TRBV30
TGTGCCTGGGGTAACACAGGGGGTGGAAACACCATATATTTT
CAWGNTGGGNTIYF
>.|.|TRBJ1-1|TRBV20-1
TGCAGTGCCGTAATGAACACTGAAGCTTTCTTT
CSAVMNTEAFF
>.|.|TRBJ2-7|TRBV3-1/TRBV3-2
TGTGCCAGCAGCCAAGTGAACAGGGCCGAGCAGTACTTC
CASSQVNRAEQYF
>once|TRBD1|TRBJ2-7|TRBV11-2
TGTGCCAGCAGTCGACCGGGACAGGGGGCCTACGAGCAGTACTTC
CASSRPGQGAYEQYF
>.|.|TRBJ2-1|TRBV7-2
TGTGCCAGCAGCTTAGAGCCGAGCGGGCCAGATAAGTTCTTC
CASSLEPSGPDKFF
>.|TRBD1|TRBJ1-2|TRBV19
TGTGCCAGTAGTAGCAAACAGGGGGCTGCTAACTATGGCTACACCTTC
CASSSKQGAANYGYTF
>.|.|TRBJ1-5|TRBV19
TGTGCCAGTAGTATACAGGGATATGGTCAGCCCCAGCATTTT
CASSIQGYGQPQHF
>.|TRBD1|TRBJ1-1|TRBV28
TGTGCCAGCAGTTTACCTATCGACAGGGCGCTTTCCCCGAACGGAGCTTTCTTT
CASSLPIDRALSPNGAFF
>once|.|TRBJ1-2|TRBV6-5
TGTGCCAGCCTTGGTCAGGGACTCCTAGCCCCTTCTAAAACCTTC
CASLGQGLLAPSKTF
>once|TRBD1|TRBJ1-2|TRBV18
TGTGCCAGCTCACCAAGACAGGGCGTGGGCTACACCTTC
CASSPRQGVGYTF
>.|.|TRBJ2-3|TRBV5-1
TGCGCCAGCAGCTTGGGGGGCGTTGGCACAGATACGCAGTATTTT
CASSLGGVGTDTQYF
>few|TRBD1|TRBJ1-6|TRBV3-1/TRBV3-2
TGTGCCAGCAGCCAAGGCAGGGGGTATTCACCCCTCCACTTT
CASSQGRGYSPLHF
>.|TRBD1|TRBJ2-3|TRBV6-2/TRBV6-3
TGTGCCAGCAGTTCTTGGACAGGACCCCCGGATACGCAGTATTTT
CASSSWTGPPDTQYF
>.|.|TRBJ2-1|TRBV2
TGTGCCAGCAGTGTTCTAGACTCGGTGAGTGAGCAGTTCTTC
CASSVLDSVSEQFF
>.|TRBD2|TRBJ2-3|TRBV5-8
TGTGCCAGCAGCCAGGTCGGAGCGGGGCGCACAGATACGCAGTATTTT
CASSQVGAGRTDTQYF
>.|.|TRBJ1-3|TRBV6-4
TGTGCCAGCAGATTTCTGGGGGGGAACACCATATATTTT
CASRFLGGNTIYF
>once|TRBD1|TRBJ1-1|TRBV10-3
TGTGCCATCAGTGGGGGGACAGGGGAAACTGAAGCTTTCTTT
CAISGGTGETEAFF
>.|TRBD1|TRBJ1-1|TRBV12-5
TGTGCTAGTGGTTTGCCCCCGAGGACAGGGATTGAAGCTTTCTTT
CASGLPPRTGIEAFF
>.|.|TRBJ1-2|TRBV24-1
TGTGCCACCAGTGATCGTCAAGACAACCAGGGAGGCCGCTATGGCTACACCTTC
CATSDRQDNQGGRYGYTF
>.|.|TRBJ1-1|TRBV5-1
TGCGCCAGCAGCTTGGCCGGGGGTGGTGACACTGAAGCTTTCTTT
CASSLAGGGDTEAFF
>.|TRBD2|TRBJ2-3|TRBV29-1
TGCAGCGTTGAATGGGGGGGGTTTACAGATACGCAGTATTTT
CSVEWGGFTDTQYF
>.|TRBD2|TRBJ2-2|TRBV5-1
TGCGCCAGCAGCTTGAATAGCGGGAGGACCACCGGGGAGCTGTTTTTT
CASSLNSGRTTGELFF
>.|.|TRBJ1-2|TRBV24-1
TGTGCCACCAGCAGATCAGGGTATGGCTACACCTTC
CATSRSGYGYTF
>.|.|TRBJ1-5|TRBV19
TGTGCCAGTAGTAAACGGACAGTAGCCCAGCCCCAGCATTTT
CASSKRTVAQPQHF
>.|.|TRBJ2-5|TRBV9
TGTGCCAGCAGCGTAGCGATCTCCGGGAGCGCACGGGAGACCCAGTACTTC
CASSVAISGSARETQYF
>.|TRBD1|TRBJ1-1|TRBV30
TGTGCCTGGAGTCTAGGGACAGGGGATTTCACTGAAGCTTTCTTT
CAWSLGTGDFTEAFF
>.|TRBD1|TRBJ1-2|TRBV5-4
TGTGCCAGCAGCTTCGGACAGGGTGGAGGCTACACCTTC
CASSFGQGGGYTF
>.|TRBD1|TRBJ1-2|TRBV30
TGTGCCTGGAGTGTACAGGGGGATGGCTACACCTTC
CAWSVQGDGYTF
>.|TRBD1|TRBJ1-1|TRBV30
TGTGCCTGGAGTGTGGGACAGGGCTTCACTGAAGCTTTCTTT
CAWSVGQGFTEAFF
>.|TRBD2|TRBJ2-5|TRBV7-2
TGTGCCAGCAGCCCCGGAAGGAGCGGGGGGCAAGAGACCCAGTACTTC
CASSPGRSGGQETQYF
>.|.|TRBJ2-1|TRBV6-5
TGTGCCAGCAGTTTCTCCTCCGGGGAAGTTTCGGGTGAGCAGTTCTTC
CASSFSSGEVSGEQFF
>.|TRBD1|TRBJ2-2|TRBV2
TGTGCCAGCAGTCAGGCCGGGACAGCGGCCGGGGAGCTGTTTTTT
CASSQAGTAAGELFF
>.|.|TRBJ1-2|TRBV7-8
TGTGCCAGCAGCTTAGAAACGGTCCGGGGTACCTATGGCTACACCTTC
CASSLETVRGTYGYTF
>.|.|TRBJ1-5|TRBV19
TGTGCCAGAGCGGCTAGCGCTACGGGTCAGGGGCCCCAGCATTTT
CARAASATGQGPQHF
>.|TRBD2|TRBJ2-1|TRBV5-1
TGCGCCAGCAGCTTGGCCGGGGGGGCCGACAATGAGCAGTTCTTC
CASSLAGGADNEQFF
>.|.|TRBJ1-3|TRBV24-1
TGTGCCACCAGTGACCCCCAGGGGTCAGGAAACACCATATATTTT
CATSDPQGSGNTIYF
>.|.|TRBJ2-3|TRBV7-9
TGTGCCAGCAGCCTAGGGGAGGCAGATACGCAGTATTTT
CASSLGEADTQYF
>.|.|TRBJ1-1|TRBV18
TGTGCCAGCTCACCACCACAGGAAGGGGTCACCACTGAAGCTTTCTTT
CASSPPQEGVTTEAFF
>.|TRBD1|TRBJ2-7|TRBV6-6
TGTGCCAGCAGGACAGGGGGCGCCCCCTACGAGCAGTACTTC
CASRTGGAPYEQYF
>.|TRBD1|TRBJ1-1|TRBV10-3
TGTGCCATCAGTGCTGGGACAGCTGAAGCTTTCTTT
CAISAGTAEAFF
>once|TRBD1|TRBJ2-7|TRBV4-1
TGCGCCAGCAGCGACAGGACAGGGGCCTACGAGCAGTACTTC
CASSDRTGAYEQYF
>.|TRBD2|TRBJ2-7|TRBV7-2
TGTGCCAGCAGCTTAGGGCTAGCGGGTGCGGACGAGCAGTACTTC
CASSLGLAGADEQYF
>once|TRBD2|TRBJ2-3|TRBV5-1
TGCGCCAGCAGCTTGGGGACTAGCTGGGATACGCAGTATTTT
CASSLGTSWDTQYF
>.|.|TRBJ1-1|TRBV9
TGTGCCAGCAGCGTAGTAGGGGATACTGAAGCTTTCTTT
CASSVVGDTEAFF
>.|TRBD2|TRBJ2-3|TRBV30
TGTGCCTGGAGGCGTAGCGGGGGACCCTACACAGATACGCAGTATTTT
CAWRRSGGPYTDTQYF